Following are 27 T cell receptor beta chains from one sample sequenced in a study of cytomegalovirus exposure and HLA in healthy donors. The primer mix had 60 Vbeta and 13 Jbeta primers. TCRdb's copy holds only in-frame clones and misses some; the assay was immunoSEQ multiplex PCR. The sample includes over 90,000 clones, 64% seen only once; the top ten take about 3.5%. The sequencing input was PBMCs. The receptor set was obtained from a man in his 60s in good health and CMV-seronegative.

The rearrangement joins TRBV4-1 to TRBJ2-5; no reliable D call. The germline gives CDR1 MGHRA, CDR2 YSYEKL. This CDR3 spans 12 amino acids. With 0 bases removed from V and 7 bases from J, the gap between germline ends came to 6 bases. CDR3 sequence: CASSQDTGTQYF. The CDR3 DNA is TGCGCCAGCAGCCAAGATACGGGGACCCAGTACTTC.

The J gene is TRBJ1-1, the V gene TRBV7-3; possible D gene TRBD1, 6 bases. CDR3 length equals 15 residues. V lost 5 bases to trimming and J lost 0 bases, with 13 bases between them. From germline, CDR1 is SGHTA and CDR2 FQGTGA. The CDR3, as DNA: TGTGCCAGCAGCCTCGGCCGGGACATGAACACTGAAGCTTTCTTT. Translated, it gives CASSLGRDMNTEAFF.

In its sample, this clone was seen a few times. The genes are TRBV2 and TRBJ2-2; TRBD2 matches 16 bases. Germline-derived CDR1 and CDR2 are SNHLY and FYNNEI. The ends lost 6 bases at V and 7 bases at J; junction bases unmatched: 11. CDR3 length: 18 amino acids. Written as DNA, the CDR3 is TGTGCCAGCAGACCCGGGACTAGCGGGAGGGGCGAGGTCGGGGAGCTGTTTTTT. Encoded protein: CASRPGTSGRGEVGELFF.

The rearrangement joins TRBV7-9 to TRBJ1-5; D not certain. V lost 0 bases, J lost 4 bases, and 7 bases lay in between. This CDR3 contains 14 residues. Germline V gene data show CDR1 as SEHNR and CDR2 as FQNEAQ (reference sequence). The DNA of the CDR3 is TGTGCCAGCAGCTTAGCGGCCGCAAATCAGCCCCAGCATTTT. Protein sequence: CASSLAAANQPQHF.

The chain is built from TRBV10-2 and TRBJ2-5, with 8 nucleotides matching TRBD1. The CDR3 consists of 14 residues. The trim removed 4 bases at V and 0 bases at J, leaving 1 base unmatched. The V gene's germline CDR1 is WSHSY and CDR2 SAAADI. The CDR3 region is CASSAGGDQETQYF. The DNA for the CDR3 is TGCGCCAGCAGTGCAGGGGGCGACCAAGAGACCCAGTACTTC.

The chain joins TRBV28 to TRBJ1-6, with 9 bases lining up with TRBD1. Trimming cost V 7 bases and J 4 bases; bases outside gene matches: 11. CDR1 MDHEN and CDR2 SYDVKM come from the germline V gene. The CDR3 sequence is 17 residues long. CDR3 in DNA: TGTGCCAGCATCACAAACAGGGGGCAGGGGTATAATTCACCCCTCCACTTT. As protein: CASITNRGQGYNSPLHF.

This chain joins TRBV6-5 and TRBJ1-2, with 10 bases matching TRBD1. CDR1 is MNHEY and CDR2 is SVGAGI in the germline V gene. CDR3 length equals 13 residues. With 4 bases clipped from V and 5 bases from J, the junction kept 1 base outside the gene matches. The CDR3 sequence is CASSWGQGYGYTF. In DNA, the CDR3 is TGTGCCAGCAGTTGGGGACAGGGGTATGGCTACACCTTC.

J is TRBJ2-1 and V is TRBV10-3; tentative D call: TRBD2 (6 bases). This CDR3 has 14 residues. Germline V gene data show CDR1 as ENHRY and CDR2 as SYGVKD. V lost 3 bases to trimming and J lost 2 bases, with 8 bases between them. CDR3 in amino acids: CAISDSGPYNEQFF. CDR3 coding DNA: TGTGCCATCAGTGACAGCGGGCCCTACAATGAGCAGTTCTTC.

CDR3 sequence reads: CASRIVLQGVSYEQYF. CDR3 DNA: TGTGCCAGCAGAATAGTTTTACAGGGGGTCTCCTACGAGCAGTACTTC. J is TRBJ2-7 and V is TRBV2, with 8 positions matching TRBD1. Germline CDR1 SNHLY, CDR2 FYNNEI. Germline trimming cut 6 bases from V and 0 bases from J; bases unmatched to any gene: 10. This CDR3 is 16 amino acids long.

DNA of the CDR3: TGTGCCAGCACTGAGGACAGGGGGGACACTGAAGCTTTCTTT. Translation gives CASTEDRGDTEAFF. The chain carries TRBV6-1 and TRBJ1-1; TRBD1 matches 10 bases. Germline V gene data show CDR1 as MNHNS and CDR2 as SASEGT. The CDR3 is 14 residues long. V was clipped by 7 bases and J by 3 bases; unmatched bases: 5.

The genes are TRBV5-4 and TRBJ2-3; 10 bases line up with TRBD1. This CDR3 is built from 16 residues. Germline CDR1 SGHNT, CDR2 YYREEE (reference sequence). Trimming cost V 3 bases and J 5 bases; bases outside gene matches: 9. This CDR3 reads CASSSRDRGWGDTQYF. In DNA form, the CDR3 reads TGTGCCAGCAGCTCCAGGGACAGGGGTTGGGGAGATACGCAGTATTTT.

The rearrangement joins TRBV6-6 to TRBJ1-1; unclear D gene. Trimming stripped 7 bases from V and 3 bases from J, with 12 bases between. Germline V CDR1 and CDR2: MNHNY, SVGAGI (reference sequence). The CDR3 is 13 residues long. This CDR3 is CASTKAGDTEAFF. The CDR3 DNA follows: TGTGCCAGCACAAAGGCCGGGGACACTGAAGCTTTCTTT.

V usage is TRBV19 and J usage is TRBJ1-3; D gene ambiguous. Looked up from germline, CDR1 is LNHDA and CDR2 is SQIVND (reference sequence). The CDR3 runs 19 residues. V shed 3 bases and J shed 0 bases, with 21 bases lying between them. In nucleotides, the CDR3 is TGTGCCAGTAGTATGAGCAATATCCCCCTTTTAACCTCTGGAAACACCATATATTTT. This codes for CASSMSNIPLLTSGNTIYF.

V and J are TRBV12-5 and TRBJ1-4, with D possibly matching TRBD1 (5 bases). This CDR3 comprises 15 residues. V lost 3 bases and J lost 6, with 14 bases in between. CDR1 is LGHNT and CDR2 is FRNRAP in the germline V gene. CDR3 in DNA: TGTGCTAGTGGTTTTACTTTAGGGGTTGATGAAAAACTGTTTTTT. It translates to CASGFTLGVDEKLFF.

This sequence joins TRBV7-7 and TRBJ2-1; D unclear. Germline CDR1 reads SSHAT; CDR2 reads FNYEAQ (reference sequence). Between the trimmed V and J ends, which lost 1 base and 0 bases, there was a span of 13 bases. The CDR3 has 17 residues. The CDR3 region is CASSLVDGPLSYNEQFF. The CDR3 coding sequence is TGTGCCAGCAGCTTAGTCGATGGCCCCCTCTCCTACAATGAGCAGTTCTTC. The full variable domain, rest sourced from reference TRBV7-7 and TRBJ2-1, is GAGVSQSPRYKVTKRGQDVTLRCDPISSHATLYWYQQALGQGPEFLTYFNYEAQPDKSGLPSDRFSAERPEGSISTLTIQRTEQRDSAMYRCASSLVDGPLSYNEQFFGPGTRLTVL.

In this sample, this clone turned up once. The V and J genes are TRBV19 and TRBJ2-7; TRBD2 might be the D (5 bases). The CDR3 totals 14 residues. The germline gives CDR1 LNHDA, CDR2 SQIVND (reference sequence). V dropped 1 base and J dropped 3 bases, with 10 bases sitting between them. The CDR3 region has the DNA TGTGCCAGTAGTATAGGAGCAGGAGGCTACGAGCAGTACTTC. Residues: CASSIGAGGYEQYF.

This chain connects TRBV11-3 to TRBJ2-5; 9 nucleotides agree with TRBD2. The CDR3 is 18 amino acids. V dropped 5 bases and J dropped 4; count of bases not matched to a gene: 17. Per the germline V gene, CDR1 is SGHNT and CDR2 is YENEEA. The CDR3 coding sequence is TGTGCCAGCAGCCAAGCGGGGGGAGGGACAGCCTTGGGAGAGACCCAGTACTTC. This translates into CASSQAGGGTALGETQYF.

J is TRBJ1-3 and V is TRBV2; D gene uncertain. The CDR3 consists of 12 residues. The V gene's germline CDR1 is SNHLY and CDR2 FYNNEI. Deletions cut 2 bases from V and 5 bases from J, with 4 bases between. The CDR3 loop reads CASSELRNTIYF. The CDR3 nucleotides are TGTGCCAGCAGTGAACTCCGAAACACCATATATTTT.

This clone was counted a few times. V and J are TRBV9 and TRBJ2-1; TRBD2 aligns across 15 bases. The V gene end was trimmed by 0 bases and the J gene end by 8 bases; junction bases not matched to a gene: 3. Germline V gives CDR1 SGDLS, CDR2 YYNGEE. CDR3 size: 16 residues. The CDR3 region is CASSVGTSGGVHEQFF. Written as DNA, the CDR3 is TGTGCCAGCAGCGTAGGGACTAGCGGGGGGGTCCATGAGCAGTTCTTC.

The genes are TRBV5-1 and TRBJ2-1; 7 positions match TRBD2. The ends lost 4 bases at V and 7 bases at J; junction bases unmatched: 5. CDR3 size: 13 residues. The germline V gene encodes CDR1 SGHRS and CDR2 YFSETQ. Written as DNA, the CDR3 is TGCGCCAGCAGCGGGGAGGGGTGGAATGAGCAGTTCTTC. Its translation is CASSGEGWNEQFF.

This clone was detected once. The V gene is TRBV5-6, the J gene TRBJ1-3; D is possibly TRBD1 (6 bases). Trimming removed 2 bases from V and 0 bases from J, with 15 bases in between. The CDR3 length is 17 residues. The germline V gene encodes CDR1 SGHDT and CDR2 YYEEEE. The CDR3 protein is CASSLYNRDHSGNTIYF. CDR3 nucleotides: TGTGCCAGCAGCTTATATAACAGGGACCACTCTGGAAACACCATATATTTT. Using reference TRBV5-6 and TRBJ1-3 for the parts outside the CDR3, the full variable domain is DAGVTQSPTHLIKTRGQQVTLRCSPKSGHDTVSWYQQALGQGPQFIFQYYEEEERQRGNFPDRFSGHQFPNYSSELNVNALLLGDSALYLCASSLYNRDHSGNTIYFGEGSWLTVV.

The rearrangement links TRBV7-2 to TRBJ1-2, with 9 bases fitting TRBD1. CDR3 length: 15 residues. Germline V CDR1 and CDR2: SGHTA, FQGNSA. With V trimmed by 4 bases and J by 3 bases, 6 bases remained unmatched. The CDR3 nucleotides are TGTGCCAGCAGCTCGCCCTGGGACAGGGACTATGGCTACACCTTC. Translating gives CASSSPWDRDYGYTF.

This chain joins TRBV5-1 and TRBJ2-3; unclear D gene. The germline V and J ends were trimmed by 5 bases and 4 bases, with 5 bases remaining between them. CDR3 length: 11 amino acids. Germline V gene data show CDR1 as SGHRS and CDR2 as YFSETQ. CDR3 protein: CASRSADTQYF. The DNA of the CDR3 is TGCGCCAGCAGATCGGCAGATACGCAGTATTTT.

The chain is built from TRBV27 and TRBJ2-7, with D perhaps matching TRBD1 (5 bases). CDR3 length: 17 amino acids. V shed 6 bases and J shed 3 bases, with 24 bases lying between them. Germline CDR1 reads MNHEY; CDR2 reads SMNVEV (reference sequence). The CDR3 nucleotides read TGTGCCAGCAGCCCCTTCCCCGCAGGGCAGTTATACTACGAGCAGTACTTC. Translating gives CASSPFPAGQLYYEQYF.

This clone turned up a few times. In DNA, the CDR3 is TGTGCCAGCAGTTACTCAGGGGGTGGCTATGGCTACACCTTC. It translates to CASSYSGGGYGYTF. The genes are TRBV6-6 and TRBJ1-2; D possibly corresponds to TRBD1 (6 bases). The length of the CDR3 is 14 residues. The V end lost 0 bases, the J end lost 4 bases, and 9 bases lay between the germline ends. Per germline, CDR1 MNHNY and CDR2 SVGAGI (reference sequence).

This chain uses TRBV5-4 with TRBJ1-6, with D possibly TRBD1 on 6 matching bases. Germline lookup yields CDR1 SGHNT and CDR2 YYREEE (reference sequence). The V end lost 4 bases, the J end lost 6 bases, and 17 bases lay between the germline ends. The CDR3 is 16 amino acids. The CDR3 DNA is TGTGCCAGCAGCCCCATTCAACAGGGATCTAATTCACCCCTCCACTTT. This gives the protein CASSPIQQGSNSPLHF.

The J gene is TRBJ2-1, the V gene TRBV9, with D possibly TRBD2 on 5 matching bases. Trimming pared 4 bases from V and 7 bases from J, leaving 9 bases between. CDR3 length: 12 amino acids. CDR1 and CDR2 (germline): SGDLS, YYNGEE. The DNA for the CDR3 is TGTGCCAGCAGCCTGGGAGCGAATGAGCAGTTCTTC. Its protein is CASSLGANEQFF.